These T cell receptor beta chains were read from a single sample in a study of lymphopenia after photon versus proton radiotherapy. The protocol was immunoSEQ multiplex PCR, while the TCRdb copy is restricted to in-frame clones and leaves out a portion. The repertoire holds 50,000 to 60,000 clones, with roughly 90% as singletons. The source material was peripheral blood, sampled from a patient treated with photon-based radiotherapy. The receptors here all came from a woman aged 40 to 49 with cholangiocarcinoma. CDR3s include the opening cysteine and the closing phenylalanine or tryptophan. A D gene is named only where the DNA matches it firmly. Size tells how often a clone was seen (once, few, many) or the class of an expanded clone, and some rows leave it out.

d_gene	v_gene	abundance	j_gene	CDR3aa	CDR3nt
-	TRBV5-6	-	TRBJ1-5	CASSRSEGAVRQPQHF	TGTGCCAGCAGCCGTTCGGAGGGAGCGGTAAGGCAGCCCCAGCATTTT
TRBD1	TRBV7-9	-	TRBJ1-2	CASTPDRGANYGYTF	TGTGCCAGCACTCCGGACAGGGGAGCCAACTATGGCTACACCTTC
TRBD1	TRBV7-2	-	TRBJ2-1	CASSLTWTGNNEQFF	TGTGCCAGCAGCTTAACGTGGACAGGGAACAATGAGCAGTTCTTC
-	TRBV19	-	TRBJ2-6	CASSMVRSGANVLTF	TGTGCCAGTAGTATGGTGAGGTCTGGGGCCAACGTCCTGACTTTC
TRBD1	TRBV12-5	-	TRBJ1-1	CASGLGDRGETEAFF	TGTGCTAGTGGTTTGGGGGACAGGGGGGAAACTGAAGCTTTCTTT
-	TRBV19	-	TRBJ1-1	CASSIKAGTAEAFF	TGTGCCAGTAGTATTAAGGCAGGGACGGCTGAAGCTTTCTTT
-	TRBV18	-	TRBJ1-1	CASSPGQVRGEAFF	TGTGCCAGCTCACCAGGCCAGGTTAGAGGTGAAGCTTTCTTT
-	TRBV10-3	-	TRBJ2-1	CAITRGLGTGISNEQFF	TGTGCCATCACACGAGGGCTTGGGACTGGGATCAGCAATGAGCAGTTCTTC
TRBD2	TRBV7-2	-	TRBJ2-1	CASSFRLAGGNEQFF	TGTGCCAGCAGCTTCCGACTAGCGGGAGGGAATGAGCAGTTCTTC
TRBD1	TRBV28	-	TRBJ1-2	CASSPPLQGGNYGYTF	TGTGCCAGCAGTCCCCCCCTACAGGGGGGTAACTATGGCTACACCTTC
-	TRBV6-5	medium-sized	TRBJ1-1	CASSGRGGTEAFF	TGTGCCAGCAGTGGTAGGGGAGGGACTGAAGCTTTCTTT
-	TRBV5-6	-	TRBJ2-7	CASSFGRGISSYEQYF	TGTGCCAGCAGTTTTGGGCGAGGGATAAGCTCCTACGAGCAGTACTTC
TRBD2	TRBV5-4	-	TRBJ2-7	CASSLVGESSGVSYEQYF	TGTGCCAGCAGCTTGGTAGGGGAGTCTAGCGGGGTCTCCTACGAGCAGTACTTC
-	TRBV28	-	TRBJ2-2	CASTLGTPGTGELFF	TGTGCCAGCACCCTGGGGACCCCGGGCACCGGGGAGCTGTTTTTT
TRBD2	TRBV6-6	-	TRBJ2-4	CASSPRGGLAKNIQYF	TGTGCCAGCTCTCCCCGGGGGGGGCTAGCCAAAAACATTCAGTACTTC
-	TRBV5-8	-	TRBJ1-1	CASSPPGGAEAFF	TGTGCCAGCAGCCCCCCCGGGGGGGCTGAAGCTTTCTTT
-	TRBV5-1	-	TRBJ2-3	CASSFWTADTQYF	TGCGCCAGCAGCTTTTGGACGGCAGATACGCAGTATTTT
TRBD1	TRBV29-1	-	TRBJ1-5	CSVYEGGQGGNQPQHF	TGCAGCGTCTATGAAGGGGGACAGGGTGGTAATCAGCCCCAGCATTTT
-	TRBV7-6	-	TRBJ2-7	CASSPEGGLSYEQYF	TGTGCCAGCAGCCCTGAGGGGGGCTTGTCCTACGAGCAGTACTTC
TRBD1	TRBV11-2	-	TRBJ2-5	CASSLETGGIWETQYF	TGTGCCAGCAGCTTGGAGACAGGGGGGATATGGGAGACCCAGTACTTC
-	TRBV7-8	-	TRBJ1-1	CASSLPGGGTEAFF	TGTGCCAGCAGCCTCCCTGGAGGGGGCACTGAAGCTTTCTTT
-	TRBV29-1	-	TRBJ1-1	CSVEGQSNTEAFF	TGCAGCGTTGAAGGCCAGTCAAACACTGAAGCTTTCTTT
-	TRBV5-4	-	TRBJ1-2	CASSLRGVAGYTF	TGTGCCAGCAGCTTGAGGGGGGTCGCTGGCTACACCTTC
TRBD1	TRBV6-1	once	TRBJ1-5	CASMRQGNQPQHF	TGTGCCAGCATGAGACAGGGGAATCAGCCCCAGCATTTT
-	TRBV5-6	-	TRBJ2-7	CASSPGRHEQYF	TGTGCCAGCAGCCCGGGACGCCACGAGCAGTACTTC
-	TRBV10-1	-	TRBJ2-7	CASSESRGYEQYF	TGCGCCAGCAGTGAGTCCAGGGGTTACGAGCAGTACTTC